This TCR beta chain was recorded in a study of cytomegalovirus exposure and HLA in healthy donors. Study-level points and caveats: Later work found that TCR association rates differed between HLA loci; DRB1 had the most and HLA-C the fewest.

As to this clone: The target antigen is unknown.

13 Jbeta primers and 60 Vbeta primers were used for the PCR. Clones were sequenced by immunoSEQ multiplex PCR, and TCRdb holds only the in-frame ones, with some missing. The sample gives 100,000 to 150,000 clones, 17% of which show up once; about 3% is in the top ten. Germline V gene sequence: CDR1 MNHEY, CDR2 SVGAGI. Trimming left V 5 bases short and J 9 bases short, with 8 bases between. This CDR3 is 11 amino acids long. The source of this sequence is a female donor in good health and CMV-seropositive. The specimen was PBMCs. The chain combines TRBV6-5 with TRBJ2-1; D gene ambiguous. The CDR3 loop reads CASSKTGEQFF. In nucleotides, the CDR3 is TGTGCCAGCAGTAAGACGGGTGAGCAGTTCTTC.